The table lists the clone carrying this T cell receptor (beta chain) with a few counts. These data are taken from a study of patients and donors after allogeneic stem cell transplantation. One entry per CDR3 protein results from TCRdb running MiXCR on the RT-PCR reads. There are about 150,000 distinct CDR3 sequences in the sample; about a third occur only once, and roughly 50% lies in the top ten. This CDR3 contains 14 residues. CDR1 is SEHNR and CDR2 is FQNEAQ in the germline V gene (reference sequence). The J segment lost 6 bases and the V segment lost 11 bases, leaving 12 bases of the junction unmatched.

The sequence came from a human donor who was either an allogeneic HSCT recipient or a stem cell or donor lymphocyte infusion donor (not recorded which). It is not recorded whose cells these are; they may come from a transplant donor. The rearrangement joins TRBV7-9 to TRBJ2-2; 7 bases agree with TRBD2. The sequencing input was blood, either unsorted or a sorted T cell fraction (not recorded which). CDR3 sequence reads: CAPAAGEISGELFF. The DNA for the CDR3 is TGTGCCCCTGCGGCGGGGGAAATATCCGGGGAGCTGTTTTTT.